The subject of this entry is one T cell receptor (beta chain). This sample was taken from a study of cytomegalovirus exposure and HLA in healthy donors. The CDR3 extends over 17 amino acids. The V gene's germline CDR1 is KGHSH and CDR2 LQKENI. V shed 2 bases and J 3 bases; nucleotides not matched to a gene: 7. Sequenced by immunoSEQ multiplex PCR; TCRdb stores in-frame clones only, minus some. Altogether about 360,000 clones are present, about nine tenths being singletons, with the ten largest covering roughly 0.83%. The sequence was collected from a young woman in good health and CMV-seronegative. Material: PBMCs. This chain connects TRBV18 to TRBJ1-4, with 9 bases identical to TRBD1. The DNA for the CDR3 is TGTGCCAGCTCACCAGCCTCCCGGGACAGGGCTAATGAAAAACTGTTTTTT. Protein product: CASSPASRDRANEKLFF.